This T cell receptor (beta chain) was found in a study of long-term antiretroviral therapy in people with HIV. Findings and caveats of the study: Diversity remained lower than transplant donor controls, even though it increased after ART.

Running of the v3.0 immunoSEQ assay took place at survey level. Produced via immunoSEQ multiplex PCR; TCRdb's table is partial and in-frame only. The sample records about 36,000 clones, approximately 80% being singletons. About this clone: The target antigen is unknown.

The CDR3 loop spans 15 amino acids. Germline V lookup: CDR1 LNHNV, CDR2 YYDKDF (reference sequence). Trimming removed 5 bases at V and 3 bases at J, with 17 bases between. The genes are TRBV15 and TRBJ2-7; D perhaps matches TRBD2 (6 bases). This clonotype was sampled from a man aged 25-40 years with HIV. The sequencing used unsorted PBMCs, collected 3.4 years after starting antiretroviral therapy. The CDR3 sequence is CATSGGSSAFYEQYF. DNA of the CDR3: TGTGCCACCAGCGGAGGTTCTAGCGCCTTCTACGAGCAGTACTTC.